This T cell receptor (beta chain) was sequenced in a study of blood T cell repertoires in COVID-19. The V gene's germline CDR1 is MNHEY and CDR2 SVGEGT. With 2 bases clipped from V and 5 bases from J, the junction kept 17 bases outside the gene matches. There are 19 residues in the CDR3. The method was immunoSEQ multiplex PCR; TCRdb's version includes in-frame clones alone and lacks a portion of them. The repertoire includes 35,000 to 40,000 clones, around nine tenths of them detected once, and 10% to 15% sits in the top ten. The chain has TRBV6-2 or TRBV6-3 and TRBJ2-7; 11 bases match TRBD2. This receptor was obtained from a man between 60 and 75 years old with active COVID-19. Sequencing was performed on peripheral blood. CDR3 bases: TGTGCCAGCAGTTACGATCGGGGACTAGCGGTCAGACCCCCCGACGAGCAGTACTTC. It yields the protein CASSYDRGLAVRPPDEQYF.